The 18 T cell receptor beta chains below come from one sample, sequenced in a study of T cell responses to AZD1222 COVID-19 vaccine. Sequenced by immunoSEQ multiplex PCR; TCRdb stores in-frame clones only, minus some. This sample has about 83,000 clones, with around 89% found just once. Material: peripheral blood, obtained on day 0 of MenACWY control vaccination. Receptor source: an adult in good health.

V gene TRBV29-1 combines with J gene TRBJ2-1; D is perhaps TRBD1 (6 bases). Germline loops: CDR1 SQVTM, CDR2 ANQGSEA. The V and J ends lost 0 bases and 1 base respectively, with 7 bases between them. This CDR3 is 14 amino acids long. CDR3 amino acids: CSVEEGGSYNEQFF. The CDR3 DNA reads TGCAGCGTTGAAGAAGGGGGTTCCTACAATGAGCAGTTCTTC.

The CDR3 bases are TGTGCCTGGAGTGGGCAGGCGAACACTGAAGCTTTCTTT. Translated: CAWSGQANTEAFF. This chain connects TRBV30 to TRBJ1-1; no clear D gene. This CDR3 contains 13 residues. The germline V gene encodes CDR1 GTSNPN and CDR2 SVGIG (reference sequence). V was clipped by 1 base and J by 1 base, with 7 bases between them.

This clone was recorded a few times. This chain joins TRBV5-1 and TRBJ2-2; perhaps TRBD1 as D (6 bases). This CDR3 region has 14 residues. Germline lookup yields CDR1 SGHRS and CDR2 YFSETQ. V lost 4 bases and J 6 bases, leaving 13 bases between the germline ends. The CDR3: CASSETGMAGELFF. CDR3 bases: TGCGCCAGCAGCGAAACAGGGATGGCCGGGGAGCTGTTTTTT.

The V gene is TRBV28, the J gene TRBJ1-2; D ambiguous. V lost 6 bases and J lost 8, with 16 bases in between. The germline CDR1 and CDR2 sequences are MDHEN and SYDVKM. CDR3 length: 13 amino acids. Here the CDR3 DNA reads TGTGCCAGCAGCCTAGAGGAGGTGCGGGGCTACACCTTC. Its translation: CASSLEEVRGYTF.

In DNA, the CDR3 is TGTGCCAGCAGTGACCAAAGCCCTACTGGGAACACTGAAGCTTTCTTT. Translated, it gives CASSDQSPTGNTEAFF. The V and J genes are TRBV6-2 or TRBV6-3 and TRBJ1-1; D unclear. The CDR3 has 16 amino acids. Trimming took off 5 bases at V and 1 base at J, with 17 bases between the two ends. Germline V gene sequence: CDR1 MNHEY, CDR2 SVGEGT.

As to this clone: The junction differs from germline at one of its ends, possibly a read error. CDR3 DNA: TGTGCCAGCAACTTGGGGGGGCGCGATAATTCACCCCTCCACTTT. The encoded protein is CASNLGGRDNSPLHF. This chain uses TRBV5-5 with TRBJ1-6, with a possible D match to TRBD1 (6 bases). The CDR3 covers 15 residues. Per the germline V gene, CDR1 is SGHKS and CDR2 is YYEKEE (reference sequence). The full variable domain, completed using reference TRBV5-5 and TRBJ1-6, is DAGVTQSPTHLIKTRGQQVTLRCSPISGHKSVSWYQQVLGQGPQFIFQYYEKEERGRGNFPDRFSARQFPNYSSELNVNALLLGDSALYLCASNLGGRDNSPLHFGNGTRLTVT.

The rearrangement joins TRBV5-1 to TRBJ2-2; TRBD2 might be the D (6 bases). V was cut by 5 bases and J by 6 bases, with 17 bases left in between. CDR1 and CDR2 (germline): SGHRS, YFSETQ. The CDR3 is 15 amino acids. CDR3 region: CASRLDGSGAGELFF. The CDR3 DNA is TGCGCCAGCAGACTCGACGGGAGTGGCGCCGGGGAGCTGTTTTTT.

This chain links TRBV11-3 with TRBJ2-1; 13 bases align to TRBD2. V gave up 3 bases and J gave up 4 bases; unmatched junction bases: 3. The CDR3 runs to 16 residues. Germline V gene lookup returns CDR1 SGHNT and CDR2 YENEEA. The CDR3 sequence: CASSFGTSGMYNEQFF. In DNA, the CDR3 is TGTGCCAGCAGCTTCGGGACTAGCGGGATGTACAATGAGCAGTTCTTC.

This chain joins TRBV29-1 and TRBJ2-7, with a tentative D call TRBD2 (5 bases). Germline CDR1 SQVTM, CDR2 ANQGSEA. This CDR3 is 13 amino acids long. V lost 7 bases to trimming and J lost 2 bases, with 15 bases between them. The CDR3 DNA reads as TGCAGCGCAAGGACTCCGGCTACCTACGAGCAGTACTTC. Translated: CSARTPATYEQYF.

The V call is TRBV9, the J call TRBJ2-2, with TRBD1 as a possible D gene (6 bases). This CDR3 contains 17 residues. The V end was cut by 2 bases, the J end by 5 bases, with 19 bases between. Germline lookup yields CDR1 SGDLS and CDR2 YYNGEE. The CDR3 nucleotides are TGTGCCAGCAGCGTCTTCCCCGGGACAACCGGGACCGGGGAGCTGTTTTTT. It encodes CASSVFPGTTGTGELFF. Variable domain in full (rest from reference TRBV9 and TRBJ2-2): DSGVTQTPKHLITATGQRVTLRCSPRSGDLSVYWYQQSLDQGLQFLIQYYNGEERAKGNILERFSAQQFPDLHSELNLSSLELGDSALYFCASSVFPGTTGTGELFFGEGSRLTVL.

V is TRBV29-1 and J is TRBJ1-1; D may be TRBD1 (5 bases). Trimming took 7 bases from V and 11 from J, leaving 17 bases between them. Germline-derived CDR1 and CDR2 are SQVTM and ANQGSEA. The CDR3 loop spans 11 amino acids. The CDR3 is CSATDLEGAFF. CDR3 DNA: TGCAGCGCAACAGACCTTGAGGGGGCTTTCTTT.

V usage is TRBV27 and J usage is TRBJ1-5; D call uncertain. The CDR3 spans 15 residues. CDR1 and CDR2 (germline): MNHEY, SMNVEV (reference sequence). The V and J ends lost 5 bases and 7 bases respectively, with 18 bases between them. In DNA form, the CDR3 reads TGTGCCAGCAGTCCACGGGCCCTCGGTGGCCAGCCCCAGCATTTT. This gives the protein CASSPRALGGQPQHF.

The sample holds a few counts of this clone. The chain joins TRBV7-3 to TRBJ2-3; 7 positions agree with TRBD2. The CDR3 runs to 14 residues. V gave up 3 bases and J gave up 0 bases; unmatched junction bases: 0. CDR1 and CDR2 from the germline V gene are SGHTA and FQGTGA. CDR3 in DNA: TGTGCCAGCAGCTTTAGCGGGAGCACAGATACGCAGTATTTT. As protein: CASSFSGSTDTQYF.

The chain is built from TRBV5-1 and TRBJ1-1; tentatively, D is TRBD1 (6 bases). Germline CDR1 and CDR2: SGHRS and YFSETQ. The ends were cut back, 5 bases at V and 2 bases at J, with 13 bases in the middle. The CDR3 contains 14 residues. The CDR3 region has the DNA TGCGCCAGCAGTTCGGGACACCTTAACACTGAAGCTTTCTTT. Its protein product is CASSSGHLNTEAFF.

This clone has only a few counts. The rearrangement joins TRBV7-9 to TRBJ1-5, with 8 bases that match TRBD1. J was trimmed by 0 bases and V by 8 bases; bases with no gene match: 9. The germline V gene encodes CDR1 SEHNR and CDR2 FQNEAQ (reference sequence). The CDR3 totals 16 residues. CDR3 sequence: CASSGQGAYSNQPQHF. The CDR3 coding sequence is TGTGCCAGCTCCGGCCAGGGGGCTTATAGCAATCAGCCCCAGCATTTT.

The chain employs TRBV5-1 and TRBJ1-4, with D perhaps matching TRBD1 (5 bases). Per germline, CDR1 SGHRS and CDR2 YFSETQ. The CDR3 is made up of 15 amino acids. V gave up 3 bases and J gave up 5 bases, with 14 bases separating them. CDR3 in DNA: TGCGCCAGCAGCTCGGGGGGTACGGGAAATGAAAAACTGTTTTTT. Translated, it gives CASSSGGTGNEKLFF. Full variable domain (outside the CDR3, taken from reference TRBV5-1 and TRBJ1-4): KAGVTQTPRYLIKTRGQQVTLSCSPISGHRSVSWYQQTPGQGLQFLFEYFSETQRNKGNFPGRFSGRQFSNSRSEMNVSTLELGDSALYLCASSSGGTGNEKLFFGSGTQLSVL.

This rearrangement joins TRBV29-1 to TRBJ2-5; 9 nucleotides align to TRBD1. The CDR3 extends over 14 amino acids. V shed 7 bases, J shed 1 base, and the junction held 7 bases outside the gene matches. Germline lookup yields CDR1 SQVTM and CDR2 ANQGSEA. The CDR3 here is CSASRDRVQETQYF. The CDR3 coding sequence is TGCAGCGCCTCACGGGACAGGGTCCAAGAGACCCAGTACTTC.

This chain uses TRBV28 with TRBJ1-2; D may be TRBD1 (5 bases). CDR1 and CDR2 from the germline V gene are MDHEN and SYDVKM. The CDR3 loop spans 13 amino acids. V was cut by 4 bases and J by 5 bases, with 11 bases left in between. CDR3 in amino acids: CASSSGDWYGYTF. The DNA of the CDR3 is TGTGCCAGCAGTTCGGGGGATTGGTATGGCTACACCTTC.